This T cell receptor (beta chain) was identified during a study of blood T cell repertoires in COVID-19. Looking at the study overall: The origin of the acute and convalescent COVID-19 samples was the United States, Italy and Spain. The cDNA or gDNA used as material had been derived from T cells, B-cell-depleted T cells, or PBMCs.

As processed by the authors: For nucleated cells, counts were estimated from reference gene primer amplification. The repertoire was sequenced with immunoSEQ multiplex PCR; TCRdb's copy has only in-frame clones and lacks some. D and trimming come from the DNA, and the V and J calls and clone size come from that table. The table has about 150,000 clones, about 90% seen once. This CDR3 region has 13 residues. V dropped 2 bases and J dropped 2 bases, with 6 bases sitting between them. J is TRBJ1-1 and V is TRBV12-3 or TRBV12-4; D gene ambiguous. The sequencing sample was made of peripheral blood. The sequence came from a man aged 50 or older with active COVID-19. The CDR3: CASSLFVNTEAFF. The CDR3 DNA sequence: TGTGCCAGCAGTTTATTTGTAAACACTGAAGCTTTCTTT.